These 30 T cell receptor beta chains share one sample of origin, sequenced in a study of blood T cell repertoires in COVID-19. Assay: immunoSEQ multiplex PCR; the TCRdb copy retains only in-frame clones and omits some. The repertoire consists of 220,000 or so clones, with 70% to 90% occurring once and the leading ten covering roughly 2.6%. Sequencing was done on a sample of peripheral blood. The receptor source for this set is a man between 50 and 59 years old who had recovered from COVID-19.

The chain has TRBV5-4 and TRBJ1-3, with D perhaps TRBD1 (5 bases). Trimming removed 0 bases from V and 4 bases from J, with 14 bases in between. The CDR3 consists of 16 residues. Germline V gene lookup returns CDR1 SGHNT and CDR2 YYREEE (reference sequence). The CDR3 sequence is CASSLDQSGSGNTIYF. The DNA for the CDR3 is TGTGCCAGCAGCTTGGATCAGTCAGGGTCCGGAAACACCATATATTTT.

This chain connects TRBV5-1 to TRBJ2-7; D is perhaps TRBD2 (7 bases). CDR3 length equals 18 residues. The germline V gene encodes CDR1 SGHRS and CDR2 YFSETQ. V was pared by 0 bases and J by 7 bases, with 26 bases between. This CDR3 is CASSLGTLWGAGEEEQYF. The DNA of the CDR3 is TGCGCCAGCAGCTTGGGGACACTTTGGGGGGCGGGAGAGGAAGAGCAGTACTTC.

This chain joins TRBV11-3 and TRBJ1-4, with D possibly TRBD1 on 5 matching bases. This CDR3 is 15 amino acids long. Germline assignment: CDR1 SGHNT and CDR2 YENEEA. The V end lost 0 bases, the J end lost 4 bases, and 9 bases lay between the germline ends. CDR3 loop: CASSLDRGGNEKLFF. The CDR3 coding sequence is TGTGCCAGCAGCTTAGATCGGGGGGGTAATGAAAAACTGTTTTTT.

This chain connects TRBV7-8 to TRBJ2-2, with 8 bases identical to TRBD2. V lost 5 bases to trimming and J lost 4 bases; unmatched junction nucleotides: 9. The CDR3 sequence is 16 residues long. Germline V gives CDR1 SGHVS, CDR2 FQNEAQ. CDR3 coding DNA: TGTGCCAGCAGCCGAGGGACTAGTATGGGCACCGGGGAGCTGTTTTTT. Residues: CASSRGTSMGTGELFF.

The chain joins TRBV5-8 to TRBJ2-2; D not certain. The CDR3 runs to 17 residues. Trimming stripped 4 bases from V and 1 base from J, with 17 bases between. The V gene's germline CDR1 is SGHTS and CDR2 YDEGEE. The chain's CDR3 is CASSRTLLVLNTGELFF. The CDR3 DNA is TGTGCCAGCAGCCGAACCTTGTTGGTACTGAACACCGGGGAGCTGTTTTTT.

This chain joins TRBV7-2 and TRBJ2-7; 11 bases line up with TRBD1. The CDR3 has 16 residues. The germline gives CDR1 SGHTA, CDR2 FQGNSA. V was clipped by 1 base and J by 4 bases; unmatched bases: 6. CDR3 sequence (DNA): TGTGCCAGCAGCTTAGAAACTGGACAGGGGGCTTACGAGCAGTACTTC. Translating it yields CASSLETGQGAYEQYF.

V is TRBV6-1 and J is TRBJ1-1; perhaps TRBD1 as D (5 bases). The CDR3 loop spans 16 amino acids. Between the trimmed V and J ends, which lost 4 bases and 1 base, there was a span of 16 bases. Germline CDR1 is MNHNS and CDR2 is SASEGT. The CDR3 DNA follows: TGTGCCAGCAGTGCCCCCTTGGGGCAGAAGAACACTGAAGCTTTCTTT. Its protein product is CASSAPLGQKNTEAFF.

This chain uses TRBV10-1 with TRBJ2-1, with TRBD2 as a possible D gene (6 bases). This CDR3 contains 17 residues. V lost 0 bases and J lost 4, with 16 bases in between. Looked up from germline, CDR1 is WNHNN and CDR2 is SYGVQD (reference sequence). CDR3 nucleotide sequence: TGCGCCAGCAGTGAGTCTAGCTCGGCGGGACCTTACAATGAGCAGTTCTTC. Translated: CASSESSSAGPYNEQFF.

The V call is TRBV7-2, the J call TRBJ1-3; D might be TRBD1 (5 bases). The CDR3 contains 14 residues. Germline V gene lookup returns CDR1 SGHTA and CDR2 FQGNSA. Trimming took 3 bases from V and 3 from J, leaving 9 bases between them. This CDR3 is CASSFGGGGNTIYF. As DNA, the CDR3 is TGTGCCAGCAGCTTCGGGGGGGGTGGAAACACCATATATTTT.

The chain joins TRBV6-1 to TRBJ2-4; D may be TRBD2 (7 bases). The CDR3 covers 21 residues. The ends were cut back, 0 bases at V and 3 bases at J, with 27 bases in the middle. Germline assignment: CDR1 MNHNS and CDR2 SASEGT. CDR3 DNA sequence: TGTGCCAGCAGTGAAGCGCCAAAGGGGGGGGGCCCCTTTAACTACAAAAACATTCAGTACTTC. Its translation is CASSEAPKGGGPFNYKNIQYF.

The table lists this clone with a few counts. The CDR3 region is CSASREQTQYF. The CDR3 DNA reads as TGCAGTGCTTCAAGGGAGCAGACCCAGTACTTC. The genes are TRBV20-1 and TRBJ2-5; possibly TRBD2 for D (5 bases). This CDR3 is built from 11 residues. Germline CDR1 reads DFQATT; CDR2 reads SNEGSKA (reference sequence). With 5 bases removed from V and 6 bases from J, the gap between germline ends came to 10 bases.

The chain has TRBV28 and TRBJ1-4; no clear D. CDR3 length: 15 residues. The V end was cut by 1 base, the J end by 8 bases, with 14 bases between. Germline V lookup: CDR1 MDHEN, CDR2 SYDVKM. The DNA for the CDR3 is TGTGCCAGCAGTTTATCGGGGATTTCGCGGGAAAAACTGTTTTTT. Amino acid sequence: CASSLSGISREKLFF.

CDR3 residues: CASSAPGGSPLHF. The CDR3 bases are TGTGCCAGCAGCGCCCCGGGGGGATCACCCCTCCACTTT. The chain has TRBV9 and TRBJ1-6; TRBD1 might be the D (5 bases). The length of the CDR3 is 13 residues. CDR1 SGDLS and CDR2 YYNGEE come from the germline V gene. V was clipped by 3 bases and J by 10 bases, with 11 bases between them.

J is TRBJ2-3 and V is TRBV3-1 (or the pseudogene TRBV3-2), with no clear D. CDR3 length: 14 residues. Germline V gene data show CDR1 as LGHDT and CDR2 as YNNKEL (reference sequence). V lost 2 bases and J 12 bases, leaving 18 bases between the germline ends. DNA of the CDR3: TGTGCCAGCAGCCAATCCATGAGTGCTAGGTATCAGTATTTT. Amino acids: CASSQSMSARYQYF.

This sequence joins TRBV5-4 and TRBJ2-2; 9 bases align to TRBD1. Germline V CDR1 and CDR2: SGHNT, YYREEE (reference sequence). This CDR3 has 15 amino acids. V was clipped by 4 bases and J by 5 bases; unmatched bases: 6. The CDR3 DNA is TGTGCCAGCAGCGGAGACAGGGGGTGGACCGGGGAGCTGTTTTTT. Translation gives CASSGDRGWTGELFF.

V gene TRBV6-5 combines with J gene TRBJ2-3, with D possibly being TRBD1 (5 bases). V gave up 6 bases and J gave up 4 bases, with 17 bases separating them. CDR3 size: 15 residues. Germline CDR1 MNHEY, CDR2 SVGAGI. CDR3 loop: CASRPGRVRADTQYF. The DNA of the CDR3 is TGTGCCAGCAGGCCGGGCAGGGTTCGAGCAGATACGCAGTATTTT.

This sequence joins TRBV30 and TRBJ2-7; 8 bases map to TRBD1. Germline CDR1 and CDR2: GTSNPN and SVGIG (reference sequence). J gave up 3 bases and V 3 bases, and 7 bases lay outside the gene matches. The CDR3 spans 14 residues. CDR3 DNA: TGTGCCTGGAGGACCCTAGACAGGGGCTACGAGCAGTACTTC. Translating gives CAWRTLDRGYEQYF.

The gene calls are TRBV4-2 and TRBJ2-5, with unresolved D. Germline V gene data show CDR1 as LGHNA and CDR2 as YNFKEQ. Trimming stripped 4 bases from V and 0 bases from J, with 3 bases between. CDR3 length: 12 residues. In nucleotides, the CDR3 is TGTGCCAGCAGCCCCGACCAAGAGACCCAGTACTTC. It specifies CASSPDQETQYF.

V is TRBV5-5 and J is TRBJ2-5; 11 nucleotides line up with TRBD2. CDR3 length: 16 residues. V lost 4 bases and J lost 4; bases outside the gene matches: 9. The germline V gene has CDR1 SGHKS and CDR2 YYEKEE (reference sequence). CDR3 region: CASSPRTSGSPETQYF. The CDR3 DNA reads as TGTGCCAGCAGCCCCCGGACTAGCGGGTCCCCAGAGACCCAGTACTTC.

DNA for the CDR3: TGTGCCAGCAGCCCCAGACAGTTCAATCAGCCCCAGCATTTT. Protein: CASSPRQFNQPQHF. The chain carries TRBV6-6 and TRBJ1-5, with a tentative D call TRBD1 (5 bases). V lost 6 bases and J 3 bases, leaving 12 bases between the germline ends. The CDR3 sequence is 14 residues long. Germline V gene lookup returns CDR1 MNHNY and CDR2 SVGAGI (reference sequence).

The chain carries TRBV7-9 and TRBJ2-4; no definite D call. Trimming left V 0 bases short and J 8 bases short, with 8 bases between. Germline-derived CDR1 and CDR2 are SEHNR and FQNEAQ (reference sequence). This CDR3 comprises 13 residues. As DNA, the CDR3 is TGTGCCAGCAGCTTAGCAACGACTGACATTCAGTACTTC. Encoded protein: CASSLATTDIQYF.

The chain recombines TRBV27 with TRBJ2-1, with 14 nucleotides matching TRBD2. This CDR3 comprises 19 residues. J was trimmed by 0 bases and V by 0 bases; bases with no gene match: 4. CDR1 MNHEY and CDR2 SMNVEV come from the germline V gene (reference sequence). The CDR3 sequence is CASSLSRTSGRFSYNEQFF. CDR3 coding DNA: TGTGCCAGCAGTTTATCCCGGACTAGCGGGAGGTTCTCCTACAATGAGCAGTTCTTC.

This clone was observed once. The DNA for the CDR3 is TGTGCCAGCAGTTTTAATCCTACAGCACTAGAAGGCTACACCTTC. Its protein product is CASSFNPTALEGYTF. The rearrangement links TRBV27 to TRBJ1-2; D not certain. V shed 3 bases and J shed 8 bases, with 19 bases lying between them. Germline V gene data show CDR1 as MNHEY and CDR2 as SMNVEV (reference sequence). This CDR3 is built from 15 residues.

The V and J genes are TRBV5-4 and TRBJ2-2, with D perhaps matching TRBD2 (5 bases). V lost 3 bases to trimming and J lost 6 bases, with 12 bases between them. Germline lookup yields CDR1 SGHNT and CDR2 YYREEE (reference sequence). The CDR3 extends over 14 amino acids. The CDR3 protein is CASSWASGAGELFF. DNA of the CDR3: TGTGCCAGCAGCTGGGCCTCCGGGGCCGGGGAGCTGTTTTTT.

The genes are TRBV7-2 and TRBJ2-2; D is perhaps TRBD1 (5 bases). Germline V gene sequence: CDR1 SGHTA, CDR2 FQGNSA. With 2 bases removed from V and 3 bases from J, the gap between germline ends came to 10 bases. The length of the CDR3 is 15 residues. CDR3 coding DNA: TGTGCCAGCAGCTTAAGGGGTTCTTACACCGGGGAGCTGTTTTTT. Protein product: CASSLRGSYTGELFF.

The chain recombines TRBV19 with TRBJ1-4; TRBD1 matches at 9 bases. The V and J ends lost 4 bases and 7 bases, in that order; junction bases with no gene match: 13. Germline values: CDR1 LNHDA, CDR2 SQIVND (reference sequence). CDR3 length equals 17 residues. CDR3 bases: TGTGCCAGTAGTACCGAAACTCACAGGGGGCGGTCTGAAAAACTGTTTTTT. Its translation: CASSTETHRGRSEKLFF. Full variable domain (missing parts from reference TRBV19 and TRBJ1-4): DGGITQSPKYLFRKEGQNVTLSCEQNLNHDAMYWYRQDPGQGLRLIYYSQIVNDFQKGDIAEGYSVSREKKESFPLTVTSAQKNPTAFYLCASSTETHRGRSEKLFFGSGTQLSVL.

J is TRBJ2-1 and V is TRBV18; D is possibly TRBD2 (6 bases). The CDR3 totals 13 residues. Germline V CDR1 and CDR2: KGHSH, LQKENI. V was clipped by 3 bases and J by 8 bases, with 11 bases between them. CDR3 sequence reads: CASSPRETHEQFF. As DNA, the CDR3 is TGTGCCAGCTCACCCCGGGAGACCCATGAGCAGTTCTTC.

V gene TRBV6-5 combines with J gene TRBJ2-7; D ambiguous. The germline V gene has CDR1 MNHEY and CDR2 SVGAGI. This CDR3 contains 15 residues. The ends were cut back, 7 bases at V and 4 bases at J, with 20 bases in the middle. The CDR3 is CASNTPGSLLYEQYF. The CDR3 nucleotides are TGTGCCAGCAACACGCCGGGTAGCCTCCTTTACGAGCAGTACTTC.

The V and J genes are TRBV24-1 and TRBJ2-1; 12 positions agree with TRBD2. V was clipped by 1 base and J by 6 bases; unmatched bases: 3. The germline V gene encodes CDR1 KGHDR and CDR2 SFDVKD. The CDR3 sequence is 16 residues long. CDR3 nucleotide sequence: TGTGCCACCAGTGATTTCCCTAGCGGGAGGGTCAATGAGCAGTTCTTC. Its translation: CATSDFPSGRVNEQFF.

The J gene is TRBJ1-3, the V gene TRBV4-2, with 9 bases that match TRBD1. The germline gives CDR1 LGHNA, CDR2 YNFKEQ. J was trimmed by 1 base and V by 2 bases; bases with no gene match: 3. CDR3 length equals 16 residues. The CDR3 DNA is TGTGCCAGCAGCCAACCCGGGACAGGGTCTGGAAACACCATATATTTT. This translates into CASSQPGTGSGNTIYF.